This entry is about one TCR beta chain. Its specific antigen is unknown. No base qualities exist here, and no much larger clone lies one base off it. The sample belongs to a study of blood T cells in healthy people across ages (dated by TCRdb to between 2014 and 2017). General notes on the study: In model experiments, roughly one uniquely barcoded TCR beta cDNA molecule per two T cells was captured by template switching. Donors were grouped into four age groups: young (average roughly 17 years), middle-aged (39), aged (about 60) and long-lived (approximately 78). To avoid experimental bias, donors of different ages were randomly spread across the sequencing lanes. For two donors (one aged 18 to 30 and one aged 80 or older), the study analyzed two additional independent replicas of 1 million unique cDNA reads from the same blood draw. To track age-related changes in TCR beta repertoire diversity, the study relied on deep sequencing normalized with unique cDNA molecular identifiers. Study-wide conclusions, independent of this receptor: Since profiling was done on bulk unsorted PBMCs, naive and antigen-experienced compartments could not be conclusively compared. Because the CMV infection status of the donors was unknown, age-related changes in expanded clonotypes may potentially have been confounded. Estimates of total diversity based on one million sequenced T cells were regarded as lower bounds and as underestimates. As age increased, observed TCR beta diversity per million T cells dropped in a roughly linear way, and a significant reduction was already evident by age approximately 40. Observed TCR beta diversity correlated strongly with the percentage of naive T cells measured by flow cytometry. Compared with the aged group, the long-lived group had more naive CD4+ T cells, fewer expanded clones and increased TCR diversity, a pattern suggesting age selection.

The approximately 39 donors, aged about 6 to 95 years, were systemically healthy Caucasian individuals from Russia. Roughly 9.5 milliliters of peripheral blood were drawn from each donor into EDTA-treated Vacutainer tubes. Ficoll-Paque density-gradient centrifugation was used to isolate PBMCs, with at least 7 million obtained per sample. Total RNA was extracted from PBMCs with Trizol reagent, with at least 6 micrograms obtained per sample. The percentages of naive CD45RAhigh/CD27high T cells were determined by flow cytometry on a PBMC aliquot from every donor. Receptor libraries were prepared by 5' RACE. Reads for this sample came from an Illumina HiSeq 2500. The second PCR ran for roughly 7 to 12 cycles and used a J-beta primer mix along with a sample-barcoded 5' primer. A template-switch 5' adaptor carrying 12 random nucleotides introduced a unique molecular identifier onto each TCR beta cDNA molecule. At least 2.5 million CDR3-containing paired-end reads were obtained from each sample. All of the RNA was converted into first-strand cDNA using the Mint cDNA synthesis kit, with a TRBC-specific oligonucleotide serving as the primer. Following uracil-DNA glycosylase treatment, all cDNA underwent a first 18-cycle PCR with the universal primers M1SS and BC2_uni_R. The study's processing was this. For normalization, 1 million high-quality reads, each with a distinct molecular identifier, were randomly selected from each sample. Instead of being binned into consensus sequences, reads with shared molecular identifiers were discarded. CDR3 identification, clonotype clustering and error correction used MiTCR with a Q25 quality threshold and the strictest error-elimination algorithm. A nonparametric unseen species model using Euler transformation provided a lower-bound estimate of total TCR beta diversity. In TCRdb, the public reads were trimmed at Q25 with fastp and aligned with MiXCR, with productive beta chains retained. Here each entry gathers all rows of one CDR3 protein and keeps the most common genes and DNA. TCRdb's processing, not the authors' own work, is the source of the V and J calls. This sample lists 850,000 to 1,100,000 distinct CDR3 sequences; roughly two fifths were detected once. The ten largest make up about an eighth of the sample.

The CDR3 covers 14 residues, taking in both the cysteine and the phenylalanine. The retained sequence is limited to the CDR3, 42 bases, with the frame set at the first base. V sheds 5 bases and J sheds 7 bases, leaving 15 bases between their ends. CDR1 and CDR2 (SGHRS, YFSETQ) derive from the germline V gene. The receptor was isolated from a man younger than 30 in good health. The sequence links TRBV5-1 to TRBJ1-4; the D region possibly corresponds to TRBD1 (5 bases align). The sample consisted of blood. The CDR3 sequence is CASSSGDRGEKLFF. The nucleotide sequence is TGCGCCAGCAGTTCGGGCGATAGGGGTGAAAAACTGTTTTTT.